This T cell receptor (beta chain) was profiled in a study of T cells in localized non-small cell lung cancer. The length of the CDR3 is 16 residues. Germline CDR1 reads ENHRY; CDR2 reads SYGVKD. Trimming took off 4 bases at V and 1 base at J, with 16 bases between the two ends. Concerning this clone itself: No antigen is known for it.

Here immunoSEQ multiplex PCR was the method, and the copy in TCRdb shows in-frame clones only, minus some. This table holds tens of thousands of clones, around 73% found once. Study-level findings and limits: Uninvolved adjacent lung had more T cell clonality than any other tissue, topping tumor. One tumor region alone was sequenced, and heterogeneity therefore remains possible. Adjacent lung held a median approximately 50 of the top 100 tumor clones. Higher T cell density in the blood was associated with longer overall survival, whereas higher adjacent-lung clonality associated with shorter survival.

Sequenced here: peripheral blood, sampled before any cancer treatment. The rearrangement uses TRBV10-3 and TRBJ1-1, with D perhaps TRBD1 (6 bases). This clonotype was sampled from a male donor at least 60 years old with stage II squamous cell lung carcinoma. CDR3 in amino acids: CAISVARGGPNTEAFF. The DNA of the CDR3 is TGTGCCATCAGTGTAGCTAGGGGGGGCCCGAACACTGAAGCTTTCTTT.